This passage covers 3 T cell receptor beta chains from one sample sequenced in a study of T cells in Graves' hyperthyroidism and ophthalmopathy. The source material, RNA transcripts, was used to amplify TCR beta CDR3 regions. An initial round of RT-PCR targeting the TCR CDR3 relied on the HTBI primer set. MiXCR was run by TCRdb on the multiplex PCR reads, yielding one entry per CDR3 protein. The sample includes around 660,000 distinct CDR3 sequences, nearly 45% of them seen just once. The sequenced material came from peripheral blood or thyroid tissue (not recorded which). The receptors shown here come from an adult man with Graves' disease, either hyperthyroidism or ophthalmopathy (not recorded which).

The chain carries TRBV29-1 and TRBJ2-7; D remains unclear. V was shortened by 5 bases and J by 5 bases, with 7 bases between the two germline ends. CDR1 and CDR2 (germline): SQVTM, ANQGSEA. The length of the CDR3 is 10 residues. The CDR3 loop reads CSVKTDEQYF. DNA of the CDR3: TGCAGCGTTAAAACCGACGAGCAGTACTTC.

CDR3 residues: CATSRRQWTAPETQYF. The CDR3 coding sequence is TGTGCCACCAGCAGACGACAGTGGACCGCCCCAGAGACCCAGTACTTC. The chain employs TRBV15 and TRBJ2-5, with TRBD1 as a possible D gene (5 bases). The CDR3 loop spans 16 amino acids. Germline loops: CDR1 LNHNV, CDR2 YYDKDF (reference sequence). V lost 2 bases and J lost 4, with 17 bases in between.

Only a few counts were recorded for this clonotype. One junction end disagrees with the germline gene, perhaps due to a read error. The chain couples TRBV5-1 to TRBJ1-1; D remains ambiguous. This CDR3 is built from 13 residues. From germline, CDR1 is SGHRS and CDR2 YFSETQ. CDR3 sequence: CANSPSDITEAFF. The CDR3 DNA reads as TGCGCCAACAGCCCCAGTGATATTACTGAAGCTTTCTTT.